The T cell receptor (beta chain) under discussion was sequenced for a study of blood T cell repertoires in COVID-19. Background on the study: Some COVID-19 samples were acute and others convalescent; all came from the United States, Italy and Spain.

This table comes from immunoSEQ multiplex PCR, and its TCRdb copy is limited to in-frame clones, with some not included. Of about 200,000 clones in the sample, about 94% were seen once. The sequenced sample was peripheral blood. The TCR comes from a man aged 55 to 70 with COVID-19, enrolled during active disease.

The CDR3: CASSLDGFVSGNTIYF. CDR3 DNA: TGTGCCAGCAGCTTAGACGGTTTTGTATCTGGAAACACCATATATTTT. The chain joins TRBV11-3 to TRBJ1-3, with D unclear. The germline V and J ends were trimmed by 0 bases and 1 base, with 10 bases remaining between them. Germline CDR1 reads SGHNT; CDR2 reads YENEEA. This CDR3 is built from 16 residues.